Presented here are 3 T cell receptor beta chains from one specimen sequenced in a study of shared clonotypes between healthy human individuals. Sequencing used immunoSEQ multiplex PCR; TCRdb keeps in-frame clones, though not all of them. The sample holds 1.6 million or so clones; around 98.5% are singletons and the top ten take 0.36%. Material for sequencing was naive CD4+ T cells sorted from blood. Subset here: CD45RA+ positively selected. The receptors come from a man aged 25 to 40 in good health.

The rearrangement links TRBV15 to TRBJ1-3; possible D gene TRBD1, 5 bases. Trimming stripped 4 bases from V and 2 bases from J, with 12 bases between. Germline V gives CDR1 LNHNV, CDR2 YYDKDF (reference sequence). The CDR3 loop spans 15 amino acids. Here the CDR3 DNA reads TGTGCCACCAGCAACCTGCGGGGCGCTGGAAACACCATATATTTT. It is translated as CATSNLRGAGNTIYF.

The CDR3 loop reads CASSAVVAGRSSYNEQFF. CDR3 sequence (DNA): TGTGCCAGCAGCGCTGTGGTAGCGGGGCGAAGCTCCTACAATGAGCAGTTCTTC. The chain uses TRBV9 and TRBJ2-1; 8 bases fit TRBD2. This CDR3 has 18 residues. Germline-derived CDR1 and CDR2 are SGDLS and YYNGEE. V lost 3 bases and J lost 0; bases outside the gene matches: 11.

On this clone: At the DNA level, this CDR3 is encoded by other sequences in the same sample as well. The CDR3 DNA follows: TGTGCCAGCAGTGAACGGGGTTATAGCAATCAGCCCCAGCATTTT. Protein: CASSERGYSNQPQHF. V is TRBV6-1 and J is TRBJ1-5; D gene uncertain. The CDR3 spans 15 residues. Deletions cut 2 bases from V and 0 bases from J, with 8 bases between. The germline gives CDR1 MNHNS, CDR2 SASEGT.